This is a list of T cell receptor beta chains from one sample in a study of T cell repertoires in cytomegalovirus infection. These TCRs are of unknown antigen specificity. A single record per CDR3 protein comes from TCRdb applying MiXCR to the reads. Altogether about 500,000 distinct CDR3 sequences are present, about 33% being singletons, with the ten largest covering 15% to 20%. Sequencing was performed on cultured PBMCs, taken from culture after CMV antigen stimulation. Source of these receptors: a human donor in good health (CMV status not recorded). Some clones in this sample may be carry-over from other donors' samples. Each CDR3 is given with its conserved first and last residue. D genes are given only for firm matches. Some rows mark clone size as missing; the rest say once, few, many or name a class of expanded clone.

clone_size	d_call	v_call	j_call	cdr3_nt	cdr3_aa
.	.	TRBV28	TRBJ1-6	TGTGCCAGCAATAGGGAAATGAGCTCCTATAATTCACCCCTCCACTTT	CASNREMSSYNSPLHF
once	TRBD1	TRBV6-5	TRBJ2-4	TGTGCCAGCAGTCCCCTGGGGGGACAGGCAAGCAAAAACATTCAGTACTTC	CASSPLGGQASKNIQYF
many	TRBD2	TRBV7-2	TRBJ2-2	TGTGCCAGCAGCTTAGCGGGGGGGGCCGGGGAGCTGTTTTTT	CASSLAGGAGELFF
.	TRBD2	TRBV7-2	TRBJ2-5	TGTGCCAGCAGCTTAGGGGGGGGGGAAAAGACCCAGTACTTC	CASSLGGGEKTQYF
.	TRBD2	TRBV29-1	TRBJ2-7	TGCAGCGCCGCGGGGGGACCCCTCTACGAGCAGTACTTC	CSAAGGPLYEQYF
.	.	TRBV5-4	TRBJ2-5	TGTGCCAGCAGCCCTAGCGTGGGGGGCTCTCAAGAGACCCAGTACTTC	CASSPSVGGSQETQYF
few	.	TRBV5-4	TRBJ2-3	TGTGCCAGCAGCATAGCTGGAGGCAGCTACACAGATACGCAGTATTTT	CASSIAGGSYTDTQYF
.	TRBD1	TRBV6-5	TRBJ1-1	TGTGCCAGCAGTTATACTAGTTTAAGGGGGCGAAGCACTGAAGCTTTCTTT	CASSYTSLRGRSTEAFF
.	TRBD1	TRBV5-5	TRBJ1-1	TGTGCCAGCAGCCCCACATTAGGACAGGGATACCCTGAAGCTTTCTTT	CASSPTLGQGYPEAFF
.	TRBD2	TRBV27	TRBJ2-1	TGTGCCAGCAGTTTAAACGGACTAGCGGGAGGCGATGAGCAGTTCTTC	CASSLNGLAGGDEQFF
.	.	TRBV19	TRBJ1-1	TGTGCCAGTAGAACCCCGTGGGGGGAGAACACTGAAGCTTTCTTT	CASRTPWGENTEAFF
.	.	TRBV11-3	TRBJ2-3	TGTGCCAGCAGCTTAGGAGGAGTTACGTATACGCAGTATTTT	CASSLGGVTYTQYF
few	.	TRBV4-3	TRBJ2-1	TGCGCCAGCAGCCTGAGAAATGTAATAGTTTATCCCGGGGGTGAGCAGTTCTTC	CASSLRNVIVYPGGEQFF
.	TRBD2	TRBV6-4	TRBJ2-1	TGTGCCAGCAGAGATCGGACTAGCGGGCAGAGCTCCTACAATGAGCAGTTCTTC	CASRDRTSGQSSYNEQFF
.	.	TRBV6-5	TRBJ1-4	TGTGCCAGCAGTCCCCGGGACATTAATGAAAAACTGTTTTTT	CASSPRDINEKLFF
.	.	TRBV27	TRBJ2-1	TGTGCCAGCAGTCTGACCACCTACTCCTACAATGAGCAGTTCTTC	CASSLTTYSYNEQFF
few	TRBD1	TRBV7-8	TRBJ1-1	TGTGCCAGCAGCCGCGGGACAGGGGGCATGTCTGAAGCTTTCTTT	CASSRGTGGMSEAFF
.	.	TRBV20-1	TRBJ1-5	TGCAGTGCTAGAGAGACCTCGAGCGCGCAGCCCCAGCATTTT	CSARETSSAQPQHF
.	.	TRBV12-3/TRBV12-4	TRBJ2-3	TGTGCCAGCAGTACTCAGGCCAGGGAAGGCACAGATACGCAGTATTTT	CASSTQAREGTDTQYF
few	.	TRBV6-6	TRBJ2-1	TGTGCCAGCAGTCCGGTAGGGGGCAATGAGCAGTTCTTC	CASSPVGGNEQFF